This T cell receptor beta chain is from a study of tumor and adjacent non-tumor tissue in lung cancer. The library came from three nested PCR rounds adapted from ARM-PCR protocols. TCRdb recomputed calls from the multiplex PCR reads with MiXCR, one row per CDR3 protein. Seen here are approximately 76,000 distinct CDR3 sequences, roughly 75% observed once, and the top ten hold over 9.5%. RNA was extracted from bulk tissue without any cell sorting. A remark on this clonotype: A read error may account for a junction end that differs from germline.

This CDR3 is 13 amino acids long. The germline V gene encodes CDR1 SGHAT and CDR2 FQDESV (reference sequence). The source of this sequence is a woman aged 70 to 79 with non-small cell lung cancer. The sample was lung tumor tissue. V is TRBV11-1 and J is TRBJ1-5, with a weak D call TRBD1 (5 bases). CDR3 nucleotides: TGTACCAGCAACTTGACAGACATTCAGCCCCAGCATTTT. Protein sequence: CTSNLTDIQPQHF.